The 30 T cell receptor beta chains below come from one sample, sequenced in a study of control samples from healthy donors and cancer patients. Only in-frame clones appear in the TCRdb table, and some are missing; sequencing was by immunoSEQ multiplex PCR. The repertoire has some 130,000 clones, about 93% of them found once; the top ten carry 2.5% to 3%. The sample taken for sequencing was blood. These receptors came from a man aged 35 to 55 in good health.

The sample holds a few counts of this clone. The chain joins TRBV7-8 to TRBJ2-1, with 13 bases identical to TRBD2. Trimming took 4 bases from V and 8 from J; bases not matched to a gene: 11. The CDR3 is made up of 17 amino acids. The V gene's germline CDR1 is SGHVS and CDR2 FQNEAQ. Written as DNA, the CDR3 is TGTGCCAGCAGCTATTCAATACTAGCGGGGGGGCCTCATGAGCAGTTCTTC. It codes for CASSYSILAGGPHEQFF. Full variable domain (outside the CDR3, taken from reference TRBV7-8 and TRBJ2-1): GAGVSQSPRYKVAKRGQDVALRCDPISGHVSLFWYQQALGQGPEFLTYFQNEAQLDKSGLPSDRFFAERPEGSVSTLKIQRTQQEDSAVYLCASSYSILAGGPHEQFFGPGTRLTVL.

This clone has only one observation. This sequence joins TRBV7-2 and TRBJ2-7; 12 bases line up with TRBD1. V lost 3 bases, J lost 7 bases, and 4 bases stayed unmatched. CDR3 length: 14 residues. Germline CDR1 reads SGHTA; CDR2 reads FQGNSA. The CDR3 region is CASSLGTGGVEQYF. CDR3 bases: TGTGCCAGCAGCTTGGGGACAGGGGGCGTGGAGCAGTACTTC.

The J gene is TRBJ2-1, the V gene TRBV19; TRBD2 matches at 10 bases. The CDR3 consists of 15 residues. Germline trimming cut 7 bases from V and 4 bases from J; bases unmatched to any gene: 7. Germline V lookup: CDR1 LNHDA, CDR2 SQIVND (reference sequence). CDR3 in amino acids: CASIQAGGNYNEQFF. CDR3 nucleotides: TGTGCCAGTATTCAAGCGGGGGGGAATTACAATGAGCAGTTCTTC. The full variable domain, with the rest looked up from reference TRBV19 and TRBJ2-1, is DGGITQSPKYLFRKEGQNVTLSCEQNLNHDAMYWYRQDPGQGLRLIYYSQIVNDFQKGDIAEGYSVSREKKESFPLTVTSAQKNPTAFYLCASIQAGGNYNEQFFGPGTRLTVL.

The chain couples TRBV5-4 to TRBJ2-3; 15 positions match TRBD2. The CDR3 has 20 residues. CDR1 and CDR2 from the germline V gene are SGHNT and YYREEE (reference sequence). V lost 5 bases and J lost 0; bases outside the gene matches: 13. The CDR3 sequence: CASRYGTSGGLALSTDTQYF. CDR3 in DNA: TGTGCCAGCAGATACGGGACTAGCGGGGGGCTCGCCCTTAGCACAGATACGCAGTATTTT.

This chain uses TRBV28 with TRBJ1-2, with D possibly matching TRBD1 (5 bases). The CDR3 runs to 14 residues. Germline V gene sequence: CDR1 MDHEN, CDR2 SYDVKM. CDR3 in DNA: TGTACGCCAAGTAGGGGATTGAAAAACTATGGCTACACCTTC. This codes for CTPSRGLKNYGYTF.

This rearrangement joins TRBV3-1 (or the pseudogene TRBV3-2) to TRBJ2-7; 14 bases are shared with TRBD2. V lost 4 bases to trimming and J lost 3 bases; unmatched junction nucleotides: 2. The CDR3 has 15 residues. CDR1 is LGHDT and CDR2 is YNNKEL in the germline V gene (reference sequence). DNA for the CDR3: TGTGCCAGCAGCCCGGGGACTAGCGGGGGCTACGAGCAGTACTTC. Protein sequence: CASSPGTSGGYEQYF.

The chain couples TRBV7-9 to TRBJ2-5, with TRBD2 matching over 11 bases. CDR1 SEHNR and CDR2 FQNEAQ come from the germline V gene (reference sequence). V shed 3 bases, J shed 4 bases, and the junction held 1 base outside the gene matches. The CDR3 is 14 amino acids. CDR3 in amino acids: CASSLGLAVETQYF. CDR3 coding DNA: TGTGCCAGCAGCTTGGGACTAGCGGTAGAGACCCAGTACTTC.

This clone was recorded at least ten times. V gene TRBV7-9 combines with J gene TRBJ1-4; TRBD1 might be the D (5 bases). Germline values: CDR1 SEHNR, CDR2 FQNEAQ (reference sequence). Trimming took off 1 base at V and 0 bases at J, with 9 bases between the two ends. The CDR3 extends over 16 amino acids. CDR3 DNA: TGTGCCAGCAGCTTAGACAGGATATCAACTAATGAAAAACTGTTTTTT. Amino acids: CASSLDRISTNEKLFF.

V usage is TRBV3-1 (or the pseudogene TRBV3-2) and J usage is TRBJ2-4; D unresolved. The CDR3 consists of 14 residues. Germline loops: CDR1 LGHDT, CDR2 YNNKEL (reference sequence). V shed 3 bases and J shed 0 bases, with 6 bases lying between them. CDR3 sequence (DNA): TGTGCCAGCAGCCACGAAGGAGCCAAAAACATTCAGTACTTC. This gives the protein CASSHEGAKNIQYF.

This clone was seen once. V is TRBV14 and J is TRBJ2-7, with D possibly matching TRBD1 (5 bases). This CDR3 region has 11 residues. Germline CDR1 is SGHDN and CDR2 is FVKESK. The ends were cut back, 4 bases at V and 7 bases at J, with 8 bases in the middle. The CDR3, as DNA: TGTGCCAGCAGCCGATCAGGGGAGCAGTACTTC. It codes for CASSRSGEQYF.

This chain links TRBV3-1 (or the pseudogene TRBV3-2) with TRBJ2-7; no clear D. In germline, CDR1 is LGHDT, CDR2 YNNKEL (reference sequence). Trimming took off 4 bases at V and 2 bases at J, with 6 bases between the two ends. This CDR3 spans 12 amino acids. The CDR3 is CASSLRTYEQYF. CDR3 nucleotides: TGTGCCAGCAGCCTGCGTACCTACGAGCAGTACTTC.

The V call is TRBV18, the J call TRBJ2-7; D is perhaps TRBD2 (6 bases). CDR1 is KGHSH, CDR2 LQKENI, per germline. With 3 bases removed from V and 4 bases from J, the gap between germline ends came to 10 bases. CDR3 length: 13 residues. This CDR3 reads CASSPRGRYEQYF. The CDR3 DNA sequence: TGTGCCAGCTCACCTAGAGGGAGGTACGAGCAGTACTTC.

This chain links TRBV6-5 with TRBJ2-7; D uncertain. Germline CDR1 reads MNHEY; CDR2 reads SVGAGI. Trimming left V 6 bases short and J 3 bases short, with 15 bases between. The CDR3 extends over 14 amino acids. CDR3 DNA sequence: TGTGCCAGCAGCCCCTCTCTGGCCGTCTACGAGCAGTACTTC. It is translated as CASSPSLAVYEQYF.

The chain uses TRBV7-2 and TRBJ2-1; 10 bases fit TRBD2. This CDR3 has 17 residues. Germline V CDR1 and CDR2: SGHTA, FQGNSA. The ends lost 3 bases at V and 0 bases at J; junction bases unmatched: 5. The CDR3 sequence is CASSFGSGGASYNEQFF. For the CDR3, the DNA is TGTGCCAGCAGCTTTGGGAGCGGGGGGGCCTCCTACAATGAGCAGTTCTTC.

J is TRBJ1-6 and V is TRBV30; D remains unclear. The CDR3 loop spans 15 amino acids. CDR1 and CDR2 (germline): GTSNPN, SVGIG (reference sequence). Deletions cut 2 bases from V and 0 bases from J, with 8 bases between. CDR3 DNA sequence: TGTGCCTGGAGTACGGGGAGCTCCTATAATTCACCCCTCCACTTT. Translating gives CAWSTGSSYNSPLHF.

CDR3 nucleotide sequence: TGCGCCAGCAGTGAGTCGTTAATGGACAGGGCCTACAATGAGCAGTTCTTC. This codes for CASSESLMDRAYNEQFF. The chain uses TRBV10-2 and TRBJ2-1; TRBD1 aligns across 8 bases. This CDR3 spans 17 amino acids. Germline V gene data show CDR1 as WSHSY and CDR2 as SAAADI. The V gene end was trimmed by 0 bases and the J gene end by 2 bases; junction bases not matched to a gene: 6.

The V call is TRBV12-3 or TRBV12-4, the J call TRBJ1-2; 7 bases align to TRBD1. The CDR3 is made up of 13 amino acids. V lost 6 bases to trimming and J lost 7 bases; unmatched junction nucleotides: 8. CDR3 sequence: CASSWRQGGGYTF. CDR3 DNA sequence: TGTGCCAGCAGCTGGAGACAGGGTGGTGGCTACACCTTC.

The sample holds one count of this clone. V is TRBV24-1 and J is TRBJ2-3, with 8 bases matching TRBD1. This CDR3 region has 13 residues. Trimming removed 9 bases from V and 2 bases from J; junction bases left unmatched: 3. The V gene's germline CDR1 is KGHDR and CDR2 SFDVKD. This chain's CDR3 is CATGDRYTDTQYF. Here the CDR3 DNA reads TGTGCCACCGGGGACAGGTACACAGATACGCAGTATTTT.

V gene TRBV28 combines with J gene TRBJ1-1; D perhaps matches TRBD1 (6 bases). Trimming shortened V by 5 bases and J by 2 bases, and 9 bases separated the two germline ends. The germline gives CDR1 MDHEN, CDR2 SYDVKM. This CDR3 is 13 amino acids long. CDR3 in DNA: TGTGCCAGCAGTAGGGGGGGCAACACTGAAGCTTTCTTT. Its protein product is CASSRGGNTEAFF.

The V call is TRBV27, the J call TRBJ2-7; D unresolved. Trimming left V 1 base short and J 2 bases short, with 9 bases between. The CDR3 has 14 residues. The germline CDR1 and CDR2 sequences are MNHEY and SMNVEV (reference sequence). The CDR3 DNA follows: TGTGCCAGCAGTTTATATCCGGCAGCCTACGAGCAGTACTTC. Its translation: CASSLYPAAYEQYF.

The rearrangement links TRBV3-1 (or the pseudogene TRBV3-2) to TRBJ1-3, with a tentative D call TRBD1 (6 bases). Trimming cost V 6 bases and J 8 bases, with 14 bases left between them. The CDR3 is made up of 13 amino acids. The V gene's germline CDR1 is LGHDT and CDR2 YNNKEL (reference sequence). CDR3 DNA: TGTGCCAGCAGACTGGGCAGGGGAGACACCATATATTTT. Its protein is CASRLGRGDTIYF.

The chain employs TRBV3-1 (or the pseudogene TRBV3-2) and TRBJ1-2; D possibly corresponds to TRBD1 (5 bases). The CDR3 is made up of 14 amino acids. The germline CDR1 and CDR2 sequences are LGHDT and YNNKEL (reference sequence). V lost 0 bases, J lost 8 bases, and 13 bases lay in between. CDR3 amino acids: CASSQDSWGGGYTF. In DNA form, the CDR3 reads TGTGCCAGCAGCCAAGATTCGTGGGGCGGCGGCTACACCTTC.

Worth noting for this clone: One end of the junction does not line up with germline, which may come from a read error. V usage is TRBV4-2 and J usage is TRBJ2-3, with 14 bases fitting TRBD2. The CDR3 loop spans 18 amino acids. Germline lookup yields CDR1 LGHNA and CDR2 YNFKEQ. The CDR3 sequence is CAGSQGLAGVGSTDTQYF. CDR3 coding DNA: TGTGCCGGCAGCCAGGGACTAGCGGGGGTGGGGAGCACAGATACGCAGTATTTT.

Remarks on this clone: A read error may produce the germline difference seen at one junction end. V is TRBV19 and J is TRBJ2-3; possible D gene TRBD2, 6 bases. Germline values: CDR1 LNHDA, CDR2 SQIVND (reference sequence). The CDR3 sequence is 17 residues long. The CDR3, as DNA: TGTGCCAGTAGTATAGCTGGGGCGGGGCTATCCACAAATACGCAGTATTTT. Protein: CASSIAGAGLSTNTQYF. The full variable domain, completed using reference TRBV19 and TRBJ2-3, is DGGITQSPKYLFRKEGQNVTLSCEQNLNHDAMYWYRQDPGQGLRLIYYSQIVNDFQKGDIAEGYSVSREKKESFPLTVTSAQKNPTAFYLCASSIAGAGLSTNTQYFGPGTRLTVL.

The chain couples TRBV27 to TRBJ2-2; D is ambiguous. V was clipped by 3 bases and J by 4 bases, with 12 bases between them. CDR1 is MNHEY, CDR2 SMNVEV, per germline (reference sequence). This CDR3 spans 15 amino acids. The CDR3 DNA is TGTGCCAGCAGTTTTCGAGACCGGAGCACCGGGGAGCTGTTTTTT. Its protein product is CASSFRDRSTGELFF.

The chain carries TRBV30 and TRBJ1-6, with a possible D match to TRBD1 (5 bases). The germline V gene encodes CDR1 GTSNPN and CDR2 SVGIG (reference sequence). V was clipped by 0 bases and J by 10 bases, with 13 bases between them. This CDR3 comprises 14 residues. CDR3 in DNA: TGTGCCTGGAGTGTATTGCAGGGTGTCTCACCCCTCCACTTT. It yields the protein CAWSVLQGVSPLHF. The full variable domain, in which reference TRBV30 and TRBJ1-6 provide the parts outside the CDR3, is SQTIHQWPATLVQPVGSPLSLECTVEGTSNPNLYWYRQAAGRGLQLLFYSVGIGQISSEVPQNLSASRPQDRQFILSSKKLLLSDSGFYLCAWSVLQGVSPLHFGNGTRLTVT.

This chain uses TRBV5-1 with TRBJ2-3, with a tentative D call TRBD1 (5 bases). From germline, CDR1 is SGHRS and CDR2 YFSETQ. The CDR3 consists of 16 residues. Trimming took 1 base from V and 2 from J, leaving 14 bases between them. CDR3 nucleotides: TGCGCCAGCAGCTTGAGGGGTGGGGTTACCACAGATACGCAGTATTTT. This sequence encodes CASSLRGGVTTDTQYF.

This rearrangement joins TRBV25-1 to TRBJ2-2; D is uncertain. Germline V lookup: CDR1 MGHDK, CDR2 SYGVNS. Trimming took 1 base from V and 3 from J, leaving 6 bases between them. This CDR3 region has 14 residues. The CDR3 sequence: CASSELQYTGELFF. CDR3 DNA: TGTGCCAGCAGTGAATTACAATACACCGGGGAGCTGTTTTTT.

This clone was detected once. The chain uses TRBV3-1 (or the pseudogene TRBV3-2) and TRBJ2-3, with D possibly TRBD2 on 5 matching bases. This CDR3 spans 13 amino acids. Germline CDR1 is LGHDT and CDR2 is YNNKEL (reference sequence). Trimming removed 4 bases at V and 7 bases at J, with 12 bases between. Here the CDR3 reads CASSPTPGYTQYF. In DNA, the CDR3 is TGTGCCAGCAGCCCCACCCCGGGGTATACGCAGTATTTT.

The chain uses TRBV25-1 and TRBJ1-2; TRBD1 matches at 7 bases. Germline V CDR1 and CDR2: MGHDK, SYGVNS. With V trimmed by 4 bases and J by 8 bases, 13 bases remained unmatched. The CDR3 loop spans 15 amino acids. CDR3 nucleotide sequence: TGTGCCAGCAGTGCGATACAGGGGTTCACGGGCGGCTACACCTTC. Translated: CASSAIQGFTGGYTF.